The clone carrying this T cell receptor (beta chain) has just a few counts. Its cognate antigen is unknown. These data are taken from a study of T cells after yellow fever vaccination. General study points: Weaker, the secondary response peaked sooner, at day 5 versus 15. Subsequent to the booster, the majority of primary-vaccination clones reappeared (around 96% CD4, 70% to 90% CD8).

A universal primer site and UMIs were added as TCR cDNA was made by 5'RACE template switching. TCRdb redid the calling of the 5' RACE reads with MiXCR, one entry per CDR3 protein. The sample has about 550,000 distinct CDR3 sequences, 15% to 20% seen once. V shed 0 bases and J shed 3 bases, with 13 bases lying between them. The germline V gene has CDR1 SGHDN and CDR2 FVKESK. The CDR3 has 16 residues. The sequence was obtained from a man younger than 45 who received the YFV17D yellow fever vaccine. This chain connects TRBV14 to TRBJ2-3; no clear D. Sequenced material: PBMCs, taken 15 days after the yellow fever booster vaccination. For the CDR3, the DNA is TGTGCCAGCAGCCAAGAAGTCGCCAGGTGGACAGATACGCAGTATTTT. This translates into CASSQEVARWTDTQYF.